The clone carrying this TCR beta chain was seen only a few times. The antigen is unknown. This record comes from a study of OX40 agonist ivuxolimab in advanced cancers. Whole-study context: Among those treated, three patients had partial responses, one with hepatocellular carcinoma and two with cutaneous melanoma. Study-wide results and limits: More expanded clones were seen, on average, in CD8+ T cells than in CD4+. With doses of 0.1 to 3.0 mg/kg, CD4+ and CD8+ blood T cells had undergone clonal expansion by week 6.

Assay: immunoSEQ multiplex PCR; the TCRdb copy retains only in-frame clones and omits some. The data show 55,000 to 75,000 clones, approximately 90% seen once. This CDR3 has 12 amino acids. V lost 5 bases and J 5 bases, leaving 9 bases between the germline ends. Germline loops: CDR1 MDHEN, CDR2 SYDVKM. This TCR came from an adult with an advanced solid tumor such as melanoma, head and neck, liver or kidney cancer. The rearrangement uses TRBV28 and TRBJ2-5; D is undetermined. Sequenced material: CD4+ or CD8+ T cells sorted from blood, taken in a trial of the OX40 agonist ivuxolimab. This CDR3 reads CASSPRTETQYF. The CDR3 DNA sequence: TGTGCCAGCAGTCCTCGAACCGAGACCCAGTACTTC.